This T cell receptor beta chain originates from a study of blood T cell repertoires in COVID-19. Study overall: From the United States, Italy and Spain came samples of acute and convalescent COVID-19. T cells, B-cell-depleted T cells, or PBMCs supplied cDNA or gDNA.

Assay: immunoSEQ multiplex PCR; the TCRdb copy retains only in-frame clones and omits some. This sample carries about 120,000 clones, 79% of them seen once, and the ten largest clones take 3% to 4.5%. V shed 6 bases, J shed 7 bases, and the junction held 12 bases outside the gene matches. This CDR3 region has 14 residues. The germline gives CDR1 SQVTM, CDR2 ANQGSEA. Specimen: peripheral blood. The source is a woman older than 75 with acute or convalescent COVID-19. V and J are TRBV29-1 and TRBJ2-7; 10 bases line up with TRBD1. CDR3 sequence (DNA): TGCAGCGTGAGCCGGAGGGACAGGGGTGGAGAGCAGTACTTC. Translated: CSVSRRDRGGEQYF.